This T cell receptor beta chain is from a study of technical replicates of blood from a few donors. TCRdb's copy holds only in-frame clones and misses some; the assay was immunoSEQ multiplex PCR. The data hold tens of thousands of clones, with approximately 92% observed a single time. V gave up 10 bases and J gave up 4 bases, with 17 bases separating them. Germline loops: CDR1 MNHEY, CDR2 SVGAGI. The CDR3 is 13 amino acids. The clonotype was recovered from a human donor in good health. The chain couples TRBV6-5 to TRBJ2-7; weak D call: TRBD2 (5 bases). Sequencing was performed on T cells isolated from PBMCs. CDR3 bases: TGTGCCACCTCTATAGGCAGGAGGTACGAGCAGTACTTC. It encodes CATSIGRRYEQYF.